This T cell receptor (beta chain) was identified during a study of shared clonotypes between healthy human individuals. Study-wide results and caveats: Clonotype sharing across a few donors was observed for roughly 5% of naive CD4 clonotypes.

This CDR3 region has 13 residues. V lost 0 bases and J lost 6, with 6 bases in between. CDR1 is LNHDA, CDR2 SQIVND, per germline (reference sequence). As to this clone: Its antigen is undetermined. This CDR3 is also generated by other DNA sequences in the sample.

Profiling relied on immunoSEQ multiplex PCR, and the TCRdb table lists in-frame clones only, not all of them. The table has some 1 million clones, under 80% seen once. This sequence was found in a young man in good health. This chain connects TRBV19 to TRBJ1-5; no firm D call. The specimen was memory CD4+ T cells sorted from blood. Subset indicated: CD45RA-negative fraction. This CDR3 reads CASSIDRGQPQHF. CDR3 in DNA: TGTGCCAGTAGTATAGATCGGGGTCAGCCCCAGCATTTT.